Given below is one TCR beta chain in context. Its antigen is undetermined. The sample is drawn from a study of tumor and adjacent non-tumor tissue in lung cancer. Study at large: There were approximately twelve adenocarcinoma, a couple of squamous cell carcinoma and 1 small cell lung cancer cases. Notes on the study in general: Tumor tissue had significantly higher TCR diversity than normal lung. Patients with more diverse tumor TCRs had worse survival.

No cell sorting was done before RNA was extracted from the tissue. Trimming took 4 bases from V and 7 from J, leaving 20 bases between them. Germline V gives CDR1 DFQATT, CDR2 SNEGSKA (reference sequence). The CDR3 contains 15 residues. Three rounds of nested PCR, following a modified ARM-PCR protocol, produced the TCRbeta library. TCRdb re-derived calls from the multiplex PCR reads in MiXCR, one entry per CDR3 protein. The sample yields roughly 200,000 distinct CDR3 sequences, around 70% seen once. The chain has TRBV20-1 and TRBJ1-5, with D perhaps TRBD1 (5 bases). The TCR was taken from a man in his fifties or sixties with non-small cell lung cancer. The sequencing sample was made of lung tumor tissue. CDR3 region: CSATHTGLLGQPQHF. The CDR3 coding sequence is TGCAGTGCTACCCATACAGGATTACTCGGGCAGCCCCAGCATTTT.